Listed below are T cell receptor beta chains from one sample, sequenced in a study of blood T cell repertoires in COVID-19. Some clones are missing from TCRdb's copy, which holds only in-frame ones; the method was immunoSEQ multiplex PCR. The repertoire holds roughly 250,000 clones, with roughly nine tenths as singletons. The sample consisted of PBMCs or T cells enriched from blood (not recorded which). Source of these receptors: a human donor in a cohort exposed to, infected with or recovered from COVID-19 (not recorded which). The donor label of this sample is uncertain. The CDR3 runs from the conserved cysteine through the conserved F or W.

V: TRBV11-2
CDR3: CASSPRTGANTEAFF

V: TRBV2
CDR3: CATNPMTSSGNTIYF

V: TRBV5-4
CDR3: CASSLGGSGNTIYF

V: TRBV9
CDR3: CASSVAGGDYNEQFF

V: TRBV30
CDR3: CAWDRDYGSPLHF

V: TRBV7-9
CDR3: CASSFGRDQPQHF

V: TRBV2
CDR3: CASSEELMNTEAFF

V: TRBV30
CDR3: CAWSDWPRPGQGVNTGELFF

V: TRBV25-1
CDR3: CASSESGSGQPQHF

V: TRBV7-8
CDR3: CASSPVPLPRYF

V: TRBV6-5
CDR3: CASRRGQGGNSPLHF

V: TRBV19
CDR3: CASSTGGGAPQPQHF

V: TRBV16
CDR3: CASSQVEGPGAEQYF

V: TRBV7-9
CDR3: CASSSKSGDPSTDTQYF

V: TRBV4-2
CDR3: CASSQGELYTDTQYF

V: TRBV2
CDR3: CASSPGGKYGYTF

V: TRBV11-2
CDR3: CASSLDKKLPEAFF

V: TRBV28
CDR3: CASVTGANEKLFF

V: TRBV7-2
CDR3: CASSSRTASYEQYF

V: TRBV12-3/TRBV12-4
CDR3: CASSLQNNYGYTF

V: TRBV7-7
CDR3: CASSPGPGANVLTF

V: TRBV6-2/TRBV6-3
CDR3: CASSLKLINSPLHF

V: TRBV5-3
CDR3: CARSLRHALAYTDTQYF

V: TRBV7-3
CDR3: CASSLTSRGGLETQYF

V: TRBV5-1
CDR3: CASSWTADSYEQYF

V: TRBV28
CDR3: CASSLTEGYGYTF

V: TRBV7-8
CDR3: CASSRGRAPQETQYF

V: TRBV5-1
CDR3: CASSLALTGNTEAFF

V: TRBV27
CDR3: CASSLTGLHDEQYF

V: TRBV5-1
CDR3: CASSGTSGGFTGELFF

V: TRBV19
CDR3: CASRTGVITEAFF